This T cell receptor (beta chain) was found in a study of cytomegalovirus exposure and HLA in healthy donors. Study results and caveats: CMV serostatus was the sole immune exposure data available.

The PCR made use of 60 Vbeta and 13 Jbeta primers. This table comes from immunoSEQ multiplex PCR, and its TCRdb copy is limited to in-frame clones, with some not included. The sample carries 90,000 to 120,000 clones, roughly 70% recorded once. A remark on this clone: The target antigen is unknown.

V dropped 3 bases and J dropped 8 bases, with 10 bases sitting between them. The CDR3 spans 13 residues. The germline V gene encodes CDR1 SNHLY and CDR2 FYNNEI. The genes are TRBV2 and TRBJ1-4; D gene uncertain. This receptor was taken from a man aged 40-49 years in good health and CMV-seropositive. Input material: PBMCs. The CDR3 DNA reads TGTGCCAGCAGTGATTCAAACGGGGAAAAACTGTTTTTT. This codes for CASSDSNGEKLFF.